A single sample gave rise to the 20 T cell receptor beta chains below, sequenced in a study of CD8+ T cells in alopecia areata. After isolation, RNA underwent reverse transcription to generate cDNA as the sequencing template. Here immunoSEQ multiplex PCR was the method, and the copy in TCRdb shows in-frame clones only, minus some. The data hold 150,000 or so clones, with 87% observed a single time. Sequenced here: CD8+ T cells sorted from blood, sampled at week 0. These receptors were collected from a human donor with alopecia areata.

This clone was counted a single time. The chain joins TRBV30 to TRBJ2-1; TRBD1 matches 7 bases. Per germline, CDR1 GTSNPN and CDR2 SVGIG (reference sequence). The CDR3 is 12 amino acids. Losses at the gene ends were 2 bases for V and 9 bases for J; bases not matched to a gene: 4. As DNA, the CDR3 is TGTGCCTGGAGTATCACAGGGGCTGAGCAGTTCTTC. This gives the protein CAWSITGAEQFF.

In nucleotides, the CDR3 is TGTGCCAGCAGCCCACTGGCCCTGGGGTACGAGCAGTACTTC. Translated, it gives CASSPLALGYEQYF. The chain is built from TRBV4-2 and TRBJ2-5; D remains unclear. Near its end, the DNA agrees better with TRBJ2-7, so the J call may be wrong. The CDR3 sequence is 14 residues long. Germline V gene lookup returns CDR1 LGHNA and CDR2 YNFKEQ.

The chain couples TRBV4-1 to TRBJ2-1; D gene unclear. V lost 6 bases to trimming and J lost 9 bases, with 12 bases between them. The CDR3 totals 12 residues. Germline assignment: CDR1 MGHRA and CDR2 YSYEKL. The CDR3 DNA is TGCGCCAGCAGATCCATTTTTTTTGAGCAGTTCTTC. Amino acid sequence: CASRSIFFEQFF.

The chain joins TRBV29-1 to TRBJ2-7; 7 bases align to TRBD2. The CDR3 covers 13 residues. Germline V gives CDR1 SQVTM, CDR2 ANQGSEA. V lost 1 base and J lost 2; bases outside the gene matches: 2. CDR3 sequence reads: CSVEVAGAYEQYF. The CDR3 nucleotides are TGCAGCGTTGAAGTGGCGGGAGCCTACGAGCAGTACTTC.

This clone has just one count. V gene TRBV27 combines with J gene TRBJ2-7; 13 positions match TRBD2. Germline loops: CDR1 MNHEY, CDR2 SMNVEV (reference sequence). V lost 6 bases and J lost 5; bases outside the gene matches: 10. CDR3 length: 16 amino acids. The CDR3 here is CASSTSGGADRDEQYF. CDR3 nucleotides: TGTGCCAGCAGCACTAGCGGGGGGGCCGACCGTGACGAGCAGTACTTC.

V is TRBV29-1 and J is TRBJ1-2; D gene unclear. V dropped 3 bases and J dropped 2 bases, with 4 bases sitting between them. Looked up from germline, CDR1 is SQVTM and CDR2 is ANQGSEA. This CDR3 comprises 11 residues. The CDR3 sequence: CSVEENYGYTF. The CDR3 bases are TGCAGCGTTGAGGAGAACTATGGCTACACCTTC.

The genes are TRBV4-1 and TRBJ2-5; no firm D call. The end of the DNA fits TRBJ2-7 better, so the J call may be wrong. The V gene's germline CDR1 is MGHRA and CDR2 YSYEKL. CDR3 length equals 15 residues. The CDR3 nucleotides read TGCGCCAGCAGCCAGATGACTGGAACTTCCTACGAGCAGTACTTC. Translation gives CASSQMTGTSYEQYF.

This clone was recorded once. The rearrangement joins TRBV7-9 to TRBJ2-2, with D possibly TRBD1 on 6 matching bases. V shed 6 bases and J shed 4 bases, with 18 bases lying between them. This CDR3 is built from 16 residues. CDR1 and CDR2 (germline): SEHNR, FQNEAQ (reference sequence). CDR3 protein: CASSHTLGAGTGELFF. DNA for the CDR3: TGTGCCAGCAGTCATACCTTGGGGGCCGGCACCGGGGAGCTGTTTTTT.

The chain is built from TRBV7-8 and TRBJ2-3; TRBD1 aligns across 7 bases. Germline V gene sequence: CDR1 SGHVS, CDR2 FQNEAQ. The V segment lost 1 base and the J segment 3 bases; nucleotides outside the gene matches: 7. The CDR3 has 16 amino acids. The CDR3 coding sequence is TGTGCCAGCAGCTTAGAGGCAGGGGGAGAGACAGATACGCAGTATTTT. Translating it yields CASSLEAGGETDTQYF. Filled out from reference TRBV7-8 and TRBJ2-3, the complete variable domain reads GAGVSQSPRYKVAKRGQDVALRCDPISGHVSLFWYQQALGQGPEFLTYFQNEAQLDKSGLPSDRFFAERPEGSVSTLKIQRTQQEDSAVYLCASSLEAGGETDTQYFGPGTRLTVL.

This sequence joins TRBV9 and TRBJ2-1; TRBD1 or TRBD2 may be the D gene (5 bases each). Germline CDR1 is SGDLS and CDR2 is YYNGEE. The V end lost 7 bases, the J end lost 8 bases, and 10 bases lay between the germline ends. The CDR3 loop spans 11 amino acids. The CDR3 region has the DNA TGTGCCAGCGGGGGTAGGTATGAGCAGTTCTTC. Amino acids: CASGGRYEQFF.

V usage is TRBV6-6 and J usage is TRBJ2-7; D is possibly TRBD1 (6 bases). V lost 5 bases and J 5 bases, leaving 13 bases between the germline ends. The V gene's germline CDR1 is MNHNY and CDR2 SVGAGI (reference sequence). The length of the CDR3 is 13 residues. For the CDR3, the DNA is TGTGCCAGCAGTACACAGGGTACCGACGAGCAGTACTTC. It codes for CASSTQGTDEQYF.

The chain employs TRBV6-5 and TRBJ2-1; TRBD1 aligns across 9 bases. CDR1 and CDR2 from the germline V gene are MNHEY and SVGAGI. The CDR3 runs to 13 residues. J was trimmed by 8 bases and V by 7 bases; bases with no gene match: 6. For the CDR3, the DNA is TGTGCCAGCACTCGACAGGGGGTCGATGAGCAGTTCTTC. Its translation: CASTRQGVDEQFF.

CDR3 region: CASSYGGSTEAFF. In DNA form, the CDR3 reads TGTGCCAGCAGTTATGGAGGGAGCACTGAAGCTTTCTTT. The V call is TRBV27, the J call TRBJ1-1; D is uncertain. CDR3 length: 13 amino acids. The V end was cut by 4 bases, the J end by 4 bases, with 10 bases between. The germline V gene has CDR1 MNHEY and CDR2 SMNVEV (reference sequence).

V gene TRBV27 combines with J gene TRBJ2-7; 8 bases are a match to TRBD1. CDR1 is MNHEY, CDR2 SMNVEV, per germline (reference sequence). The CDR3 contains 15 residues. V was pared by 6 bases and J by 2 bases, with 9 bases of the junction left unmatched. The CDR3 here is CASRPGQVLPYEQYF. CDR3 coding DNA: TGTGCCAGCAGACCGGGACAGGTCCTCCCCTACGAGCAGTACTTC.

The chain carries TRBV14 and TRBJ2-3, with 11 nucleotides matching TRBD2. V lost 0 bases, J lost 0 bases, and 2 bases stayed unmatched. This CDR3 has 17 residues. Germline V gene sequence: CDR1 SGHDN, CDR2 FVKESK. DNA of the CDR3: TGTGCCAGCAGCCAAGAACTAGCGGGGGCTAGCACAGATACGCAGTATTTT. The encoded protein is CASSQELAGASTDTQYF.

V is TRBV27 and J is TRBJ2-7; D is undetermined. Germline CDR1 is MNHEY and CDR2 is SMNVEV (reference sequence). The CDR3 consists of 13 residues. V was cut by 2 bases and J by 3 bases, with 8 bases left in between. The CDR3 nucleotides are TGTGCCAGCAGTTTAAACAGAGTCTACGAGCAGTACTTC. Translation gives CASSLNRVYEQYF.

The V call is TRBV4-1, the J call TRBJ1-1; a possible D gene is TRBD1 (6 bases). With 5 bases removed from V and 8 bases from J, the gap between germline ends came to 12 bases. Germline values: CDR1 MGHRA, CDR2 YSYEKL. There are 12 residues in the CDR3. The CDR3 sequence is CASSGTQGEAFF. DNA for the CDR3: TGCGCCAGCAGCGGGACCCAGGGGGAAGCTTTCTTT.

The gene calls are TRBV10-3 and TRBJ1-1, with D unclear. This CDR3 spans 14 amino acids. Germline CDR1 ENHRY, CDR2 SYGVKD. V dropped 0 bases and J dropped 1 base, with 6 bases sitting between them. The CDR3 spells CAISESDKNTEAFF. CDR3 in DNA: TGTGCCATCAGTGAGTCAGACAAGAACACTGAAGCTTTCTTT.

The chain has TRBV6-6 and TRBJ2-4; D unclear. Trimming took 5 bases from V and 3 from J, leaving 5 bases between them. CDR1 and CDR2 (germline): MNHNY, SVGAGI (reference sequence). The CDR3 length is 12 residues. CDR3 residues: CASSPVKNIQYF. The CDR3 nucleotides read TGTGCCAGCAGTCCGGTCAAAAACATTCAGTACTTC.

The chain carries TRBV25-1 and TRBJ2-5; 9 bases are a match to TRBD1. The germline CDR1 and CDR2 sequences are MGHDK and SYGVNS. V lost 7 bases and J lost 4; bases outside the gene matches: 4. This CDR3 has 13 amino acids. The CDR3 spells CASTTGGGETQYF. The CDR3 coding sequence is TGTGCCAGCACGACAGGGGGTGGAGAGACCCAGTACTTC.